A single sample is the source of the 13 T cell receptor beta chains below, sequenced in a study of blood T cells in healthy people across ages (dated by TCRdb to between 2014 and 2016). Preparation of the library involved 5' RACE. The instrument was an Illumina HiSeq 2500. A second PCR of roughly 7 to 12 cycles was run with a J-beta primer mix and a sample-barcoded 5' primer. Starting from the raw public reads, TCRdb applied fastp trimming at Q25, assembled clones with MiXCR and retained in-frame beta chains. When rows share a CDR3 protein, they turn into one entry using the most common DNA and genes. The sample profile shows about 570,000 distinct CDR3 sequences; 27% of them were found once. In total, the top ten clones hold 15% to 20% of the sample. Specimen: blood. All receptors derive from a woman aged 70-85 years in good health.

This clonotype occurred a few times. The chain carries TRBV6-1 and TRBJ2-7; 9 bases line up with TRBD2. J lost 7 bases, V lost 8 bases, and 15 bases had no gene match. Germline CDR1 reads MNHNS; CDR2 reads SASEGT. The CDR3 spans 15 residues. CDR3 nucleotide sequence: TGTGCCAGCTGCCTTGAAAGTAGCGGGGGCCCTGAGCAGTACTTC. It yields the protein CASCLESSGGPEQYF.

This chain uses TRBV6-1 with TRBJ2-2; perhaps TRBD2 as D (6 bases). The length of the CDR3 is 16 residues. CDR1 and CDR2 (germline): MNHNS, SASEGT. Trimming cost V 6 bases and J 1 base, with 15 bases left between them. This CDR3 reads CASSRSGTLNTGELFF. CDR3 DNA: TGTGCCAGCAGCCGGTCCGGGACTCTGAACACCGGGGAGCTGTTTTTT.

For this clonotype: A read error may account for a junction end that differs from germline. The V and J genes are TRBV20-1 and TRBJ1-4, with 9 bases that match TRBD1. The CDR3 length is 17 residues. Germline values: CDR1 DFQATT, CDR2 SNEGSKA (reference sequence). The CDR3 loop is CSAGDLWTGVNNEKLFF. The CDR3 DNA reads TGCAGTGCTGGAGATCTCTGGACAGGGGTTAATAATGAAAAGCTGTTTTTT.

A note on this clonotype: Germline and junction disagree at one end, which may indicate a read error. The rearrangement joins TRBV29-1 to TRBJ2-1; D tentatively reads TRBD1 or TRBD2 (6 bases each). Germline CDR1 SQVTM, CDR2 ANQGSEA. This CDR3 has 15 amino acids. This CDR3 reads CSVEGGTGHYNEQFF. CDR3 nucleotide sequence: TGCAGCGTCGAAGGGGGGACGGGCCATTACAATGAGCAGTTCTTC.

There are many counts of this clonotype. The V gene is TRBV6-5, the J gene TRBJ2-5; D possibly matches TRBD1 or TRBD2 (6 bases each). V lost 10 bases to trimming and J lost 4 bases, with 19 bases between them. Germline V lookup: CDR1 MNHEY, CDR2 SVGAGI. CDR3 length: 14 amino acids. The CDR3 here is CATAGRGGRETQYF. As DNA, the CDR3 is TGTGCCACAGCCGGGAGAGGGGGGAGAGAGACCCAGTACTTC.

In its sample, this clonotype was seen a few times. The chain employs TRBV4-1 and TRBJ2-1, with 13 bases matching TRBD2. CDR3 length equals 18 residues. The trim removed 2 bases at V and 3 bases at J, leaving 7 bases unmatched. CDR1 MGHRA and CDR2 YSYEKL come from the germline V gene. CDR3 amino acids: CASSQHRLAGGFYNEQFF. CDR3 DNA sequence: TGCGCCAGCAGCCAACATAGACTAGCGGGGGGTTTCTACAATGAGCAGTTCTTC.

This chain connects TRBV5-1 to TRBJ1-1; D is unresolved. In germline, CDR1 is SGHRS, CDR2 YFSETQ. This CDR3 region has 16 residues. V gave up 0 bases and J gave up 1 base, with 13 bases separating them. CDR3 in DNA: TGCGCCAGCAGCTTGGCCGCAGGAGTAAGGAACACTGAAGCTTTCTTT. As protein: CASSLAAGVRNTEAFF. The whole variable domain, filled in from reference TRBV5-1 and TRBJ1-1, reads KAGVTQTPRYLIKTRGQQVTLSCSPISGHRSVSWYQQTPGQGLQFLFEYFSETQRNKGNFPGRFSGRQFSNSRSEMNVSTLELGDSALYLCASSLAAGVRNTEAFFGQGTRLTVV.

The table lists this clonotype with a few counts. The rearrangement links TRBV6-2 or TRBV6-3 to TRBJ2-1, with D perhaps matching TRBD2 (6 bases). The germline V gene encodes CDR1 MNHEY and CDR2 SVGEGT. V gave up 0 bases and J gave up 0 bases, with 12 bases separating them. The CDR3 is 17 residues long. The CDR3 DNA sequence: TGTGCCAGCAGTTACTCTGGCGGGGTTAGCTCCTACAATGAGCAGTTCTTC. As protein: CASSYSGGVSSYNEQFF.

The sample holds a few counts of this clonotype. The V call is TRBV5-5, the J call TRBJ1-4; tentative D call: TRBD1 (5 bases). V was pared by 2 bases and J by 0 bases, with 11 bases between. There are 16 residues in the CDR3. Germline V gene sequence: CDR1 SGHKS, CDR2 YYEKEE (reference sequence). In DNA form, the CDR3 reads TGTGCCAGCAGCTTCGGGGCAATACCAACTAATGAAAAACTGTTTTTT. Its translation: CASSFGAIPTNEKLFF.

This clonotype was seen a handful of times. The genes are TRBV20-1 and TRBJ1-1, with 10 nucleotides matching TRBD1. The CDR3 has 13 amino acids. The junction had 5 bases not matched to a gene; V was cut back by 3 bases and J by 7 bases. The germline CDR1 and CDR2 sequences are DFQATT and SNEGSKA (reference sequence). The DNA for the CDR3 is TGCAGTGCTAGGCCGGGACAGGGGCGTGAAGCTTTCTTT. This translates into CSARPGQGREAFF.

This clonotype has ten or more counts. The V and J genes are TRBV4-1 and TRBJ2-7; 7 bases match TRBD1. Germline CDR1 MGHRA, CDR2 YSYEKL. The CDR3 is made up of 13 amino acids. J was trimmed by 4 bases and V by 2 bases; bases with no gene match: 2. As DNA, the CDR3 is TGCGCCAGCAGCCAAAGACAGGGTTACGAGCAGTACTTC. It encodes CASSQRQGYEQYF.

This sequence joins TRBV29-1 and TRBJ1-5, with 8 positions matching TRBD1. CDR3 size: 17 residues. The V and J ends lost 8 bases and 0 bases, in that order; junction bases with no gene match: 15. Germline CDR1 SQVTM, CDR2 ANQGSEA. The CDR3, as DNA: TGCAGCCCGAAACCGGGACAGGCCCCTTATAGCAATCAGCCCCAGCATTTT. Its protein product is CSPKPGQAPYSNQPQHF. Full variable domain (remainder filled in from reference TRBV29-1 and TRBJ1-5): SAVISQKPSRDICQRGTSLTIQCQVDSQVTMMFWYRQQPGQSLTLIATANQGSEATYESGFVIDKFPISRPNLTFSTLTVSNMSPEDSSIYLCSPKPGQAPYSNQPQHFGDGTRLSIL.

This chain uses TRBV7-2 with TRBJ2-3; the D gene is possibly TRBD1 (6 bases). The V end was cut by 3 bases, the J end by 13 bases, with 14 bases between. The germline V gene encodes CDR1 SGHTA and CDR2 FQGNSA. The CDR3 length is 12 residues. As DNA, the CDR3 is TGTGCCAGCAGCTTGCAGGGGAAGGAGGAGTATTTT. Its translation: CASSLQGKEEYF.